The TCR beta chain described here comes from a study of T cell responses to AZD1222 COVID-19 vaccine. Study-level points and caveats: After the peak T cell response, and only then, were repertoires sampled. Baseline seropositives among AZD1222 recipients totaled only five or six. The donor cohort was predominantly white British with a female majority, and clonal diversity may have been underestimated.

The germline V and J ends were trimmed by 4 bases and 5 bases, with 26 bases remaining between them. The germline gives CDR1 SGHNT, CDR2 YENEEA. The CDR3 length is 18 residues. TCRdb's copy holds only in-frame clones and misses some; the assay was immunoSEQ multiplex PCR. The sample contains more than 85,000 clones, 94% of which appear only once. Remarks on this clone: Its antigen is not identified.

The rearrangement links TRBV11-3 to TRBJ1-1; D may be TRBD1 (6 bases). This clonotype was sampled from an adult who received the AZD1222 COVID-19 vaccine. The sample in question was peripheral blood, obtained 28 days after the second AZD1222 dose. The CDR3 loop reads CASSSLLFPRGAQTEAFF. CDR3 DNA: TGTGCCAGCAGCTCCTTACTCTTCCCCCGGGGGGCGCAGACTGAAGCTTTCTTT.